The 27 T cell receptor beta chains reported below all come from one sample, sequenced in a study of blood T cell repertoires in COVID-19. Profiling relied on immunoSEQ multiplex PCR, and the TCRdb table lists in-frame clones only, not all of them. The table includes fewer than 300,000 clones, approximately 83% detected once. The sequenced material came from peripheral blood. These receptors originate from a woman aged 45-65 years who had recovered from COVID-19.

The chain carries TRBV7-6 and TRBJ2-5, with 14 bases matching TRBD2. This CDR3 region has 16 residues. Germline-derived CDR1 and CDR2 are SGHVS and FNYEAQ. Unmatched junction bases numbered 5, after V lost 5 bases and J lost 3 bases. CDR3 protein: CASSQTTSGGEETQYF. The CDR3, as DNA: TGTGCCAGCAGCCAGACGACTAGCGGGGGGGAAGAGACCCAGTACTTC.

The rearrangement joins TRBV18 to TRBJ2-7, with D possibly TRBD2 on 6 matching bases. In germline, CDR1 is KGHSH, CDR2 LQKENI. V lost 8 bases and J lost 4, with 18 bases in between. This CDR3 is 14 amino acids long. CDR3: CASTPGTSTYEQYF. In nucleotides, the CDR3 is TGTGCCAGCACGCCCGGGACTTCAACTTACGAGCAGTACTTC.

This clone was detected a few times. The chain carries TRBV28 and TRBJ2-7, with 9 nucleotides matching TRBD1. This CDR3 has 13 amino acids. Germline V gene data show CDR1 as MDHEN and CDR2 as SYDVKM. Trimming removed 6 bases from V and 3 bases from J; junction bases left unmatched: 3. The CDR3 here is CASRGTGYYEQYF. In DNA, the CDR3 is TGTGCCAGCAGGGGGACAGGGTACTACGAGCAGTACTTC.

The gene calls are TRBV29-1 and TRBJ1-2; D is unresolved. V was shortened by 5 bases and J by 4 bases, with 26 bases between the two germline ends. This CDR3 spans 17 amino acids. Per germline, CDR1 SQVTM and CDR2 ANQGSEA. CDR3 sequence: CSVWLDVPRTNLYGYTF. CDR3 in DNA: TGCAGCGTTTGGTTGGACGTCCCCCGGACTAACCTCTATGGCTACACCTTC.

This clone was seen a handful of times. The chain has TRBV5-4 and TRBJ2-1, with 8 bases lining up with TRBD2. Per germline, CDR1 SGHNT and CDR2 YYREEE (reference sequence). The CDR3 extends over 15 amino acids. J was trimmed by 0 bases and V by 3 bases; bases with no gene match: 2. CDR3 amino acids: CASSSGTSSYNEQFF. The CDR3 DNA sequence: TGTGCCAGCAGCTCCGGGACTAGCTCCTACAATGAGCAGTTCTTC.

The chain carries TRBV7-2 and TRBJ2-3, with TRBD2 matching 13 bases. V gave up 0 bases and J gave up 7 bases; unmatched junction bases: 1. The CDR3 has 15 amino acids. CDR1 and CDR2 from the germline V gene are SGHTA and FQGNSA. This CDR3 reads CASSLATSGGHTQYF. The CDR3 bases are TGTGCCAGCAGCTTAGCGACTAGCGGGGGGCATACGCAGTATTTT.

The chain recombines TRBV18 with TRBJ1-4, with D possibly TRBD1 on 6 matching bases. The germline gives CDR1 KGHSH, CDR2 LQKENI. V was pared by 6 bases and J by 0 bases, with 14 bases between. This CDR3 is built from 16 residues. CDR3 bases: TGTGCCAGCTCTCAAGGGACAAGTGCAACTAATGAAAAACTGTTTTTT. Translated: CASSQGTSATNEKLFF.

The CDR3 DNA sequence: TGTGCCAGCAGTCCCAACAGGGGCCTCTCCTACGAGCAGTACTTC. Translated: CASSPNRGLSYEQYF. The chain is built from TRBV11-3 and TRBJ2-7; TRBD1 matches 7 bases. Germline lookup yields CDR1 SGHNT and CDR2 YENEEA. This CDR3 spans 15 amino acids. The V gene end was trimmed by 6 bases and the J gene end by 0 bases; junction bases not matched to a gene: 8.

In its sample, this clone was seen once. The genes are TRBV6-2 or TRBV6-3 and TRBJ2-3; D unresolved. Germline CDR1 and CDR2: MNHEY and SVGEGT. This CDR3 is built from 12 residues. V was cut by 2 bases and J by 9 bases, with 9 bases left in between. The CDR3 nucleotides read TGTGCCAGCAGTTACCTAGGAATAACGCAGTATTTT. Translated: CASSYLGITQYF.

The V call is TRBV30, the J call TRBJ2-7; 9 bases align to TRBD2. The germline gives CDR1 GTSNPN, CDR2 SVGIG (reference sequence). This CDR3 has 15 amino acids. J gave up 5 bases and V 2 bases, and 10 bases lay outside the gene matches. The CDR3 loop is CAWSLGTSKLNEQYF. The CDR3 nucleotides read TGTGCCTGGAGTCTCGGGACTAGCAAGCTCAACGAGCAGTACTTC.

The chain links TRBV27 to TRBJ1-1, with 7 bases lining up with TRBD1. This CDR3 contains 14 residues. Per germline, CDR1 MNHEY and CDR2 SMNVEV (reference sequence). J lost 8 bases, V lost 5 bases, and 11 bases had no gene match. This chain's CDR3 is CASSPRQGVREAFF. CDR3 bases: TGTGCCAGCAGTCCACGACAGGGCGTGCGGGAAGCTTTCTTT.

The CDR3 bases are TGTGCCAGCAGCCCCGGCTCGAGACTCTCTGGAAACACCATATATTTT. This translates into CASSPGSRLSGNTIYF. V and J are TRBV3-1 (or the pseudogene TRBV3-2) and TRBJ1-3; no firm D call. The CDR3 extends over 16 amino acids. The germline V gene encodes CDR1 LGHDT and CDR2 YNNKEL (reference sequence). V was trimmed by 4 bases and J by 0 bases, leaving 13 bases between them.

V usage is TRBV10-3 and J usage is TRBJ2-2; tentative D call: TRBD1 (6 bases). Trimming pared 3 bases from V and 5 bases from J, leaving 10 bases between. CDR3 length: 14 amino acids. Per germline, CDR1 ENHRY and CDR2 SYGVKD. CDR3 nucleotide sequence: TGTGCCATCAGTGAACAGGGTGGGACCGGGGAGCTGTTTTTT. Protein product: CAISEQGGTGELFF.

This clone has only one observation. V and J are TRBV19 and TRBJ1-5, with D tentatively TRBD1 (6 bases). This CDR3 spans 16 amino acids. The germline CDR1 and CDR2 sequences are LNHDA and SQIVND (reference sequence). The V and J ends lost 5 bases and 0 bases respectively, with 14 bases between them. Here the CDR3 reads CASSSGGQYSNQPQHF. In DNA, the CDR3 is TGTGCCAGTAGTTCGGGGGGACAATATAGCAATCAGCCCCAGCATTTT.

The chain joins TRBV28 to TRBJ2-4; TRBD2 matches at 9 bases. V lost 6 bases, J lost 0 bases, and 9 bases stayed unmatched. Germline V CDR1 and CDR2: MDHEN, SYDVKM. This CDR3 has 17 residues. CDR3 region: CASRPLAGLLAKNIQYF. For the CDR3, the DNA is TGTGCCAGCAGACCGCTAGCGGGGCTCCTAGCCAAAAACATTCAGTACTTC.

This clone has more than one count but fewer than ten. V gene TRBV5-1 combines with J gene TRBJ2-3; 12 nucleotides line up with TRBD2. The junction had 9 bases not matched to a gene; V was cut back by 3 bases and J by 4 bases. This CDR3 is 17 amino acids long. In germline, CDR1 is SGHRS, CDR2 YFSETQ. CDR3 region: CASSSPLAGGSADTQYF. CDR3 coding DNA: TGCGCCAGCAGCTCCCCCCTAGCGGGGGGGTCCGCAGATACGCAGTATTTT.

The genes are TRBV2 and TRBJ2-5, with D unclear. Germline lookup yields CDR1 SNHLY and CDR2 FYNNEI. The CDR3 spans 12 residues. Trimming cost V 3 bases and J 5 bases, with 7 bases left between them. CDR3 sequence reads: CASSESVETQYF. Written as DNA, the CDR3 is TGTGCCAGCAGTGAGTCGGTGGAGACCCAGTACTTC.

Here the CDR3 reads CASSLRGGGNSPLHF. The DNA for the CDR3 is TGTGCCAGCAGCTTACGTGGGGGAGGTAATTCACCCCTCCACTTT. The rearrangement uses TRBV11-2 and TRBJ1-6; weak D call: TRBD1 (5 bases). V shed 2 bases and J shed 6 bases, with 11 bases lying between them. This CDR3 contains 15 residues. Per germline, CDR1 SGHAT and CDR2 FQNNGV. The entire variable domain, with the rest obtained from reference TRBV11-2 and TRBJ1-6, is as follows: EAGVAQSPRYKIIEKRQSVAFWCNPISGHATLYWYQQILGQGPKLLIQFQNNGVVDDSQLPKDRFSAERLKGVDSTLKIQPAKLEDSAVYLCASSLRGGGNSPLHFGNGTRLTVT.

V usage is TRBV11-2 and J usage is TRBJ2-3, with 9 nucleotides matching TRBD1. Trimming cost V 4 bases and J 3 bases; bases outside gene matches: 5. Germline V gene data show CDR1 as SGHAT and CDR2 as FQNNGV. The CDR3 is 15 residues long. Here the CDR3 DNA reads TGTGCCAGCAGCTGGGCCGGGACAGGGACAGATACGCAGTATTTT. It translates to CASSWAGTGTDTQYF.

This chain links TRBV28 with TRBJ1-2, with a weak D call TRBD1 (6 bases). The CDR3 covers 17 residues. From germline, CDR1 is MDHEN and CDR2 SYDVKM. The germline V and J ends were trimmed by 6 bases and 5 bases, with 25 bases remaining between them. The CDR3 region is CASRPPTGTPTPYGYTF. The CDR3 coding sequence is TGTGCCAGCAGACCGCCAACAGGGACCCCTACCCCGTATGGCTACACCTTC.

The V and J genes are TRBV6-5 and TRBJ1-5; D is perhaps TRBD1 (6 bases). The length of the CDR3 is 14 residues. Germline CDR1 MNHEY, CDR2 SVGAGI. V lost 5 bases, J lost 2 bases, and 10 bases lay in between. The CDR3 region has the DNA TGTGCCAGCAGTCCGCGGACAGGCAATCAGCCCCAGCATTTT. This sequence encodes CASSPRTGNQPQHF.

This rearrangement joins TRBV4-1 to TRBJ2-7; a possible D gene is TRBD1 (6 bases). This CDR3 has 17 residues. The V gene lost 0 bases and the J gene lost 2 bases, with 17 bases spanning the gap. Germline-derived CDR1 and CDR2 are MGHRA and YSYEKL. CDR3 protein: CASSQDPGKGVPYEQYF. As DNA, the CDR3 is TGCGCCAGCAGCCAAGATCCCGGAAAGGGGGTTCCCTACGAGCAGTACTTC.

A single count supports this clone. V usage is TRBV6-6 and J usage is TRBJ2-3; D call uncertain. The CDR3 has 13 amino acids. Trimming removed 6 bases from V and 1 base from J, with 8 bases in between. Germline V gives CDR1 MNHNY, CDR2 SVGAGI (reference sequence). The CDR3 is CASRAGGTDTQYF. As DNA, the CDR3 is TGTGCCAGCAGGGCTGGAGGCACAGATACGCAGTATTTT.

This rearrangement joins TRBV13 to TRBJ2-7; D gene uncertain. CDR3 size: 13 residues. V lost 6 bases to trimming and J lost 2 bases, with 11 bases between them. Germline V gene lookup returns CDR1 PRHDT and CDR2 FYEKMQ (reference sequence). CDR3 nucleotides: TGTGCCAGCAGGAGAAGGAGCGCCTACGAGCAGTACTTC. This encodes CASRRRSAYEQYF.

This clone is a singleton in its sample. The chain uses TRBV19 and TRBJ2-5; tentative D call: TRBD1 (5 bases). V was pared by 0 bases and J by 3 bases, with 14 bases between. This CDR3 contains 16 residues. Germline V lookup: CDR1 LNHDA, CDR2 SQIVND (reference sequence). CDR3 in DNA: TGTGCCAGTAGTATAGAGGTTAACAGGTTCGAAGAGACCCAGTACTTC. Translating it yields CASSIEVNRFEETQYF.

The chain joins TRBV2 to TRBJ1-4; D is unclear. The V end was cut by 6 bases, the J end by 7 bases, with 15 bases between. The CDR3 consists of 14 residues. Germline V gene sequence: CDR1 SNHLY, CDR2 FYNNEI. The CDR3 region has the DNA TGTGCCAGCAGAGTCGGAGTAGCGGGTGAAAAACTGTTTTTT. Its protein is CASRVGVAGEKLFF. The full variable domain, with the rest looked up from reference TRBV2 and TRBJ1-4, is EPEVTQTPSHQVTQMGQEVILRCVPISNHLYFYWYRQILGQKVEFLVSFYNNEISEKSEIFDDQFSVERPDGSNFTLKIRSTKLEDSAMYFCASRVGVAGEKLFFGSGTQLSVL.

The V call is TRBV7-2, the J call TRBJ2-5, with 7 nucleotides matching TRBD2. The germline V gene encodes CDR1 SGHTA and CDR2 FQGNSA. V lost 0 bases, J lost 5 bases, and 6 bases stayed unmatched. This CDR3 comprises 15 residues. The CDR3 DNA reads TGTGCCAGCAGCTTAGCGCTGGGGGGAGGGGAGACCCAGTACTTC. Translation: CASSLALGGGETQYF. Looking up the rest from reference TRBV7-2 and TRBJ2-5 gives the full variable domain: GAGVSQSPSNKVTEKGKDVELRCDPISGHTALYWYRQSLGQGLEFLIYFQGNSAPDKSGLPSDRFSAERTGGSVSTLTIQRTQQEDSAVYLCASSLALGGGETQYFGPGTRLLVL.